This T cell receptor beta chain was captured in a study of blood T cell repertoires in COVID-19. The CDR3 sequence is 16 residues long. The V and J ends lost 5 bases and 1 base respectively, with 15 bases between them. Germline CDR1 and CDR2: SGHRS and YFSETQ. This table comes from immunoSEQ multiplex PCR, and its TCRdb copy is limited to in-frame clones, with some not included. The data show tens of thousands of clones, approximately 91% seen once. The TCR was taken from a man aged 55-75 years with active COVID-19. V gene TRBV5-1 combines with J gene TRBJ2-2, with TRBD2 as a possible D gene (6 bases). Input material: peripheral blood. The CDR3 DNA reads TGCGCCAGCAGGATCACGCCGGGAGTGAACACCGGGGAGCTGTTTTTT. Its protein is CASRITPGVNTGELFF.